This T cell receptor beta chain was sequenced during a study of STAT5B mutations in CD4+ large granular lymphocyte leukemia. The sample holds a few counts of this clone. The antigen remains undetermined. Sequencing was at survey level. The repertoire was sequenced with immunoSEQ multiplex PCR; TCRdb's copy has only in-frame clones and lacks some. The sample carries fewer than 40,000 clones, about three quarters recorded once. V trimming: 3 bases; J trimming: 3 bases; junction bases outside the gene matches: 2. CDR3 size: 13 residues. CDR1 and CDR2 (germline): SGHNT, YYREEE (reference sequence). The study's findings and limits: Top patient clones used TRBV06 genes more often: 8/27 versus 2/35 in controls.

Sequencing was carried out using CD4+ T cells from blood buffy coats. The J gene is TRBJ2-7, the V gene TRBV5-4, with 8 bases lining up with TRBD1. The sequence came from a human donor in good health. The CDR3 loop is CASSYGQGYEQYF. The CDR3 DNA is TGTGCCAGCAGCTACGGACAGGGCTACGAGCAGTACTTC.